A single sample gave rise to the 26 T cell receptor beta chains below, sequenced in a study of PD-1 blockade in mismatch repair-deficient tumors. TCRdb keeps only in-frame clones here, not all; method: immunoSEQ multiplex PCR. Here the sample spans tens of thousands of clones, 65% to 85% being singletons. Sequenced here: PBMCs, sampled before pembrolizumab treatment. The source is an adult with mismatch repair-deficient cancer.

The chain carries TRBV5-1 and TRBJ1-4, with TRBD1 identical over 8 bases. The length of the CDR3 is 16 residues. CDR1 is SGHRS and CDR2 is YFSETQ in the germline V gene. Trimming at V came to 4 bases and at J to 0 bases, leaving 5 bases not matched to a gene. As DNA, the CDR3 is TGCGCCAGCAGCGAGGGACAGGCCGCAACTAATGAAAAACTGTTTTTT. Translating it yields CASSEGQAATNEKLFF.

The CDR3 DNA is TGTGCCAGCAGGGTACTAGGTAGGGTAGAGGATACGCAGTATTTT. It codes for CASRVLGRVEDTQYF. The rearrangement joins TRBV2 to TRBJ2-3; D may be TRBD2 (5 bases). CDR3 length: 15 residues. Germline V gene sequence: CDR1 SNHLY, CDR2 FYNNEI. With 6 bases removed from V and 6 bases from J, the gap between germline ends came to 19 bases.

The CDR3 DNA reads as TGTGCCAGCTCACCGTTCCAGCTAGACACCGGGGAGCTGTTTTTT. Protein product: CASSPFQLDTGELFF. This chain links TRBV18 with TRBJ2-2; no clear D. The CDR3 consists of 15 residues. V was shortened by 3 bases and J by 3 bases, with 11 bases between the two germline ends. Germline V gives CDR1 KGHSH, CDR2 LQKENI.

Notes on this clone: Other DNA sequences of this sample code for an identical CDR3. V usage is TRBV7-2 and J usage is TRBJ2-1; 7 nucleotides line up with TRBD2. Germline CDR1 and CDR2: SGHTA and FQGNSA. The CDR3 runs to 15 residues. Trimming took 0 bases from V and 2 from J; bases not matched to a gene: 1. CDR3 loop: CASSLASGPYNEQFF. The CDR3 region has the DNA TGTGCCAGCAGCTTAGCTAGCGGGCCCTACAATGAGCAGTTCTTC.

This chain connects TRBV7-3 to TRBJ2-7, with D maybe TRBD2 (6 bases). V was pared by 0 bases and J by 1 base, with 7 bases between. Germline V gives CDR1 SGHTA, CDR2 FQGTGA. The CDR3 length is 14 residues. The CDR3 bases are TGTGCCAGCAGCTTAACGGCGGGGTCCTACGAGCAGTACTTC. This gives the protein CASSLTAGSYEQYF.

This chain joins TRBV18 and TRBJ1-2; 8 bases line up with TRBD1. V trimming: 2 bases; J trimming: 3 bases; junction bases outside the gene matches: 2. This CDR3 is built from 14 residues. Germline V gene lookup returns CDR1 KGHSH and CDR2 LQKENI. The CDR3 nucleotides are TGTGCCAGCTCACCAAACAGGGGGGACTATGGCTACACCTTC. This gives the protein CASSPNRGDYGYTF.

The chain employs TRBV27 and TRBJ1-2; D call uncertain. V was clipped by 5 bases and J by 3 bases, with 13 bases between them. From germline, CDR1 is MNHEY and CDR2 SMNVEV (reference sequence). The CDR3 has 14 amino acids. The CDR3 here is CASSVNVQYYGYTF. In DNA, the CDR3 is TGTGCCAGCAGTGTTAATGTCCAGTACTATGGCTACACCTTC.

The chain recombines TRBV28 with TRBJ2-7; D possibly corresponds to TRBD2 (6 bases). Trimming took 3 bases from V and 1 from J, leaving 10 bases between them. The germline V gene has CDR1 MDHEN and CDR2 SYDVKM. The CDR3 covers 14 residues. CDR3 coding DNA: TGTGCCAGCAGTTTGGTAGCGGAATCCTACGAGCAGTACTTC. It encodes CASSLVAESYEQYF.

The chain combines TRBV19 with TRBJ1-4; perhaps TRBD1 as D (5 bases). Germline loops: CDR1 LNHDA, CDR2 SQIVND (reference sequence). Trimming cost V 1 base and J 6 bases, with 9 bases left between them. There are 14 residues in the CDR3. The CDR3 reads CASSIGAGDEKLFF. The DNA of the CDR3 is TGTGCCAGTAGTATAGGTGCGGGGGATGAAAAACTGTTTTTT.

This rearrangement joins TRBV7-8 to TRBJ2-7; 8 positions match TRBD1. The CDR3 is 16 amino acids. The J segment lost 4 bases and the V segment lost 4 bases, leaving 12 bases of the junction unmatched. CDR1 SGHVS and CDR2 FQNEAQ come from the germline V gene. CDR3 in DNA: TGTGCCAGCAGCTCTCCCGGCGCAGGGGGCCTTTACGAGCAGTACTTC. It specifies CASSSPGAGGLYEQYF. Full variable domain (remainder filled in from reference TRBV7-8 and TRBJ2-7): GAGVSQSPRYKVAKRGQDVALRCDPISGHVSLFWYQQALGQGPEFLTYFQNEAQLDKSGLPSDRFFAERPEGSVSTLKIQRTQQEDSAVYLCASSSPGAGGLYEQYFGPGTRLTVT.

The CDR3 sequence is CASSDSGSNQPQHF. CDR3 nucleotides: TGTGCCAGCAGCGATTCGGGGTCCAATCAGCCCCAGCATTTT. V is TRBV7-9 and J is TRBJ1-5; D remains unclear. Trimming stripped 5 bases from V and 3 bases from J, with 11 bases between. CDR3 length: 14 amino acids. Germline V lookup: CDR1 SEHNR, CDR2 FQNEAQ (reference sequence).

The sample holds one count of this clone. The chain combines TRBV4-2 with TRBJ2-1, with 14 positions matching TRBD2. CDR3 size: 17 residues. Losses at the gene ends were 1 base for V and 8 bases for J; bases not matched to a gene: 7. Germline V CDR1 and CDR2: LGHNA, YNFKEQ. The CDR3 protein is CASSQVGGTSGSDEQFF. The CDR3 DNA follows: TGTGCCAGCAGCCAAGTTGGTGGGACTAGCGGGAGCGATGAGCAGTTCTTC.

This chain links TRBV29-1 with TRBJ2-7, with D possibly TRBD2 on 5 matching bases. V was clipped by 7 bases and J by 2 bases, with 12 bases between them. The germline V gene encodes CDR1 SQVTM and CDR2 ANQGSEA. This CDR3 has 12 amino acids. The CDR3 DNA reads TGCAGCGGGTCGGACGGGACCTACGAGCAGTACTTC. As protein: CSGSDGTYEQYF.

The chain couples TRBV28 to TRBJ2-4; 7 positions match TRBD2. V shed 5 bases, J shed 4 bases, and the junction held 5 bases outside the gene matches. This CDR3 has 14 amino acids. Germline CDR1 reads MDHEN; CDR2 reads SYDVKM. The CDR3 bases are TGTGCCAGCAGTGTGGGGGACTATAAAAACATTCAGTACTTC. It codes for CASSVGDYKNIQYF.

The chain uses TRBV5-6 and TRBJ1-2; D may be TRBD1 (5 bases). Germline V gives CDR1 SGHDT, CDR2 YYEEEE. CDR3 length: 15 residues. V was clipped by 6 bases and J by 4 bases, with 19 bases between them. CDR3 sequence reads: CASTFGGTTFYGYTF. CDR3 in DNA: TGTGCCAGCACGTTTGGGGGGACTACTTTCTATGGCTACACCTTC.

In this sample, this clone turned up once. The chain combines TRBV9 with TRBJ2-5, with TRBD2 identical over 9 bases. CDR3 length: 17 amino acids. After removal of 0 bases from V and 5 bases from J, the junction contained 11 bases not matched to a gene. CDR1 and CDR2 from the germline V gene are SGDLS and YYNGEE. The CDR3 region is CASSVATAGGPRETQYF. The CDR3 region has the DNA TGTGCCAGCAGCGTAGCTACTGCGGGAGGGCCGCGGGAGACCCAGTACTTC.

The chain joins TRBV9 to TRBJ2-2; TRBD1 matches at 7 bases. V trimming: 2 bases; J trimming: 5 bases; junction bases outside the gene matches: 15. CDR3 size: 18 residues. Germline CDR1 and CDR2: SGDLS and YYNGEE. DNA for the CDR3: TGTGCCAGCAGCGTCGAACCCCCGCACAGGGGTTGGACCGGGGAGCTGTTTTTT. This sequence encodes CASSVEPPHRGWTGELFF.

The chain couples TRBV5-1 to TRBJ1-5, with 7 bases aligning to TRBD1. The CDR3 spans 14 residues. With 4 bases clipped from V and 3 bases from J, the junction kept 4 bases outside the gene matches. Germline V gene sequence: CDR1 SGHRS, CDR2 YFSETQ. This CDR3 reads CASSPGTANQPQHF. Here the CDR3 DNA reads TGCGCCAGCAGCCCGGGGACAGCCAATCAGCCCCAGCATTTT.

This clone was recorded only once. The chain links TRBV18 to TRBJ2-3, with a tentative D call TRBD1 (6 bases). The CDR3 sequence is 16 residues long. Germline assignment: CDR1 KGHSH and CDR2 LQKENI. The V gene lost 6 bases and the J gene lost 0 bases, with 16 bases spanning the gap. CDR3 DNA: TGTGCCAGCTCCCTCGCATGGACAGCTAGCACAGATACGCAGTATTTT. Translating gives CASSLAWTASTDTQYF.

This clone was counted between two and nine times. The genes are TRBV6-6 and TRBJ1-5; no clear D gene. CDR3 length: 13 amino acids. The V and J ends lost 4 bases and 6 bases respectively, with 10 bases between them. Germline V gene sequence: CDR1 MNHNY, CDR2 SVGAGI (reference sequence). The CDR3 region has the DNA TGTGCCAGCAGTTTGGGAGAGGGTCAGCCCCAGCATTTT. Its translation: CASSLGEGQPQHF.

The rearrangement joins TRBV19 to TRBJ2-2, with D maybe TRBD1 (5 bases). V lost 7 bases and J lost 5, with 20 bases in between. Germline V CDR1 and CDR2: LNHDA, SQIVND (reference sequence). CDR3 length: 16 amino acids. CDR3 residues: CASTTLTIGVTGELFF. The CDR3 region has the DNA TGTGCCAGTACCACACTCACCATAGGGGTAACCGGGGAGCTGTTTTTT.

The V and J genes are TRBV6-8 and TRBJ2-1, with a possible D match to TRBD1 (6 bases). Trimming removed 6 bases from V and 1 base from J, with 13 bases in between. The CDR3 has 15 residues. Germline V CDR1 and CDR2: MNHGY, SAAAGT. CDR3: CASSPRGSSYNEQFF. CDR3 bases: TGTGCCAGCAGCCCGAGGGGGAGTTCCTACAATGAGCAGTTCTTC.

This clone was observed once. The chain uses TRBV6-5 and TRBJ2-1; a possible D gene is TRBD2 (5 bases). The V and J ends lost 5 bases and 6 bases respectively, with 11 bases between them. CDR1 MNHEY and CDR2 SVGAGI come from the germline V gene. The CDR3 loop spans 13 amino acids. The CDR3 protein is CASSGQLVNEQFF. CDR3 nucleotides: TGTGCCAGCAGTGGCCAACTAGTCAATGAGCAGTTCTTC.

The chain couples TRBV7-9 to TRBJ1-1, with 7 bases matching TRBD1. From germline, CDR1 is SEHNR and CDR2 FQNEAQ (reference sequence). The length of the CDR3 is 14 residues. With 3 bases clipped from V and 1 base from J, the junction kept 2 bases outside the gene matches. The CDR3 nucleotides read TGTGCCAGCAGCTTTACAGGGGCGAACACTGAAGCTTTCTTT. Its protein product is CASSFTGANTEAFF.

V and J are TRBV29-1 and TRBJ1-5, with D possibly matching TRBD1 (5 bases). V lost 4 bases, J lost 7 bases, and 14 bases lay in between. Germline V gene data show CDR1 as SQVTM and CDR2 as ANQGSEA. The CDR3 covers 13 residues. CDR3 in amino acids: CSVVTGGVQPQHF. The CDR3, as DNA: TGCAGCGTTGTTACAGGCGGGGTGCAGCCCCAGCATTTT.

The V gene is TRBV19, the J gene TRBJ1-5; D is ambiguous. The V gene's germline CDR1 is LNHDA and CDR2 SQIVND (reference sequence). The ends were cut back, 5 bases at V and 16 bases at J, with 15 bases in the middle. CDR3 length: 11 amino acids. CDR3 sequence (DNA): TGTGCCAGTAGTTCCTGGGGAGGGCGACATTTT. Translating gives CASSSWGGRHF.